The 23 T cell receptor beta chains below come from one sample, sequenced in a study of blood T cell repertoires in COVID-19. TCRdb's table, derived via immunoSEQ multiplex PCR, lists solely in-frame clones and lacks some. The table has 150,000 to 200,000 clones, roughly 87% seen once; the top ten hold approximately 10%. The sequenced sample consisted of PBMCs or T cells enriched from blood (not recorded which). The receptors were sampled from a man aged 50-60 years who had recovered from COVID-19.

CDR3 in DNA: TGTGCCAGCAGCTTTACTTCAAGGGGCGAGCAGTTCTTC. This sequence encodes CASSFTSRGEQFF. The genes are TRBV7-9 and TRBJ2-1; D might be TRBD1 (5 bases). Germline V lookup: CDR1 SEHNR, CDR2 FQNEAQ (reference sequence). The CDR3 has 13 amino acids. V lost 3 bases and J lost 10, with 13 bases in between.

The chain couples TRBV5-1 to TRBJ2-1, with 8 bases fitting TRBD2. The CDR3 is made up of 15 amino acids. V was pared by 1 base and J by 7 bases, with 7 bases of the junction left unmatched. CDR1 SGHRS and CDR2 YFSETQ come from the germline V gene. The CDR3 region has the DNA TGCGCCAGCAGCTTGCCTAGCGGGCGGGCAAATGAGCAGTTCTTC. This gives the protein CASSLPSGRANEQFF.

This chain links TRBV14 with TRBJ2-2, with D possibly being TRBD2 (5 bases). Trimming pared 4 bases from V and 3 bases from J, leaving 9 bases between. The CDR3 covers 14 residues. From germline, CDR1 is SGHDN and CDR2 FVKESK. CDR3 sequence: CASSPGVDTGELFF. CDR3 DNA: TGTGCCAGCAGCCCCGGGGTGGACACCGGGGAGCTGTTTTTT. Using reference TRBV14 and TRBJ2-2 for the parts outside the CDR3, the full variable domain is EAGVTQFPSHSVIEKGQTVTLRCDPISGHDNLYWYRRVMGKEIKFLLHFVKESKQDESGMPNNRFLAERTGGTYSTLKVQPAELEDSGVYFCASSPGVDTGELFFGEGSRLTVL.

This rearrangement joins TRBV5-1 to TRBJ1-1; 9 bases match TRBD1. Losses at the gene ends were 0 bases for V and 7 bases for J; bases not matched to a gene: 1. The CDR3 length is 13 residues. Germline V gene data show CDR1 as SGHRS and CDR2 as YFSETQ. The DNA of the CDR3 is TGCGCCAGCAGCTTGGGACAGGGGGTTGAAGCTTTCTTT. Translating it yields CASSLGQGVEAFF.

This clone was seen repeatedly, ten times or more. The chain has TRBV5-4 and TRBJ2-7, with D possibly matching TRBD2 (6 bases). The CDR3 loop spans 13 amino acids. Germline CDR1 reads SGHNT; CDR2 reads YYREEE (reference sequence). V dropped 8 bases and J dropped 2 bases, with 14 bases sitting between them. This chain's CDR3 is CASSDGRPYEQYF. Written as DNA, the CDR3 is TGTGCCAGTAGCGACGGGAGACCCTACGAGCAGTACTTC.

This clone was seen just once. The chain carries TRBV5-4 and TRBJ2-5, with TRBD2 matching 7 bases. Germline V gene data show CDR1 as SGHNT and CDR2 as YYREEE (reference sequence). V dropped 9 bases and J dropped 3; count of bases not matched to a gene: 11. The CDR3 has 14 amino acids. The CDR3, as DNA: TGTGCCACCTGCCTCGGGACTAACAAAGAGACCCAGTACTTC. Its translation: CATCLGTNKETQYF. The complete variable domain, with remaining parts taken from reference TRBV5-4 and TRBJ2-5, reads ETGVTQSPTHLIKTRGQQVTLRCSSQSGHNTVSWYQQALGQGPQFIFQYYREEENGRGNFPPRFSGLQFPNYSSELNVNALELDDSALYLCATCLGTNKETQYFGPGTRLLVL.

The chain is built from TRBV29-1 and TRBJ1-2; no definite D call. Germline-derived CDR1 and CDR2 are SQVTM and ANQGSEA. The CDR3 runs to 12 residues. Trimming took 4 bases from V and 1 from J, leaving 7 bases between them. The CDR3 loop is CSVAGYNYGYTF. The CDR3 DNA sequence: TGCAGCGTTGCGGGATATAACTATGGCTACACCTTC. Using reference TRBV29-1 and TRBJ1-2 for the parts outside the CDR3, the full variable domain is SAVISQKPSRDICQRGTSLTIQCQVDSQVTMMFWYRQQPGQSLTLIATANQGSEATYESGFVIDKFPISRPNLTFSTLTVSNMSPEDSSIYLCSVAGYNYGYTFGSGTRLTVV.

Written as DNA, the CDR3 is TGTGCCAGCAGCCAGACGCGGGGAGGATACGAGCAGTACTTC. Amino acids: CASSQTRGGYEQYF. The J gene is TRBJ2-7, the V gene TRBV3-1 (or the pseudogene TRBV3-2); D perhaps matches TRBD2 (6 bases). Trimming cost V 3 bases and J 4 bases, with 13 bases left between them. The CDR3 sequence is 14 residues long. The germline V gene has CDR1 LGHDT and CDR2 YNNKEL (reference sequence).

This chain connects TRBV19 to TRBJ2-7, with 14 bases lining up with TRBD2. Germline V gives CDR1 LNHDA, CDR2 SQIVND (reference sequence). CDR3 length equals 17 residues. With 10 bases clipped from V and 3 bases from J, the junction kept 14 bases outside the gene matches. CDR3 sequence (DNA): TGTGCCACCGCGGGACTAGCGGGAGCGATGGCGAACTACGAGCAGTACTTC. This sequence encodes CATAGLAGAMANYEQYF.

The rearrangement uses TRBV5-6 and TRBJ2-7; 9 nucleotides agree with TRBD2. This CDR3 is 15 amino acids long. The V gene end was trimmed by 4 bases and the J gene end by 9 bases; junction bases not matched to a gene: 14. Germline V gene lookup returns CDR1 SGHDT and CDR2 YYEEEE. In DNA, the CDR3 is TGTGCCAGCAGCGATCCAGCGGGGGGTCCAAAAGGGCAGTACTTC. Protein product: CASSDPAGGPKGQYF.

CDR3 region: CASSAREGSAEAFF. DNA of the CDR3: TGTGCCAGCAGTGCCCGGGAAGGGTCCGCTGAAGCTTTCTTT. This sequence joins TRBV27 and TRBJ1-1; D is ambiguous. This CDR3 region has 14 residues. V gave up 5 bases and J gave up 6 bases, with 16 bases separating them. Germline values: CDR1 MNHEY, CDR2 SMNVEV (reference sequence).

The chain employs TRBV2 and TRBJ1-5; TRBD1 might be the D (5 bases). Between the trimmed V and J ends, which lost 4 bases and 2 bases, there was a span of 9 bases. CDR3 size: 14 residues. The germline V gene has CDR1 SNHLY and CDR2 FYNNEI. This chain's CDR3 is CASSGRAGNQPQHF. In nucleotides, the CDR3 is TGTGCCAGCAGTGGCAGGGCCGGCAATCAGCCCCAGCATTTT.

This CDR3 reads CASSLDGTGLIKLFF. CDR3 coding DNA: TGTGCCAGCAGCTTAGATGGGACAGGTTTAATTAAACTGTTTTTT. The rearrangement uses TRBV7-8 and TRBJ1-4; 8 nucleotides agree with TRBD1. CDR1 is SGHVS and CDR2 is FQNEAQ in the germline V gene. CDR3 size: 15 residues. V shed 1 base and J 11 bases; nucleotides not matched to a gene: 9.

V is TRBV6-5 and J is TRBJ2-7; 11 nucleotides agree with TRBD2. Germline CDR1 and CDR2: MNHEY and SVGAGI. J gave up 3 bases and V 8 bases, and 6 bases lay outside the gene matches. CDR3 size: 14 residues. The chain's CDR3 is CASSGLADSYEQYF. The CDR3 bases are TGTGCCAGCTCGGGACTAGCGGACAGCTACGAGCAGTACTTC.

This chain joins TRBV6-5 and TRBJ1-4; weak D call: TRBD1 (6 bases). There are 14 residues in the CDR3. From germline, CDR1 is MNHEY and CDR2 SVGAGI. V lost 6 bases and J 4 bases, leaving 12 bases between the germline ends. The CDR3 region has the DNA TGTGCCAGCAGGTCGGGACACAGTAATGAAAAACTGTTTTTT. Amino acids: CASRSGHSNEKLFF.

CDR3 nucleotide sequence: TGCAGTGCTAGGGACTCAGAAAGGGAGTTCTTC. It codes for CSARDSEREFF. The rearrangement joins TRBV20-1 to TRBJ2-1, with D maybe TRBD2 (5 bases). V lost 3 bases and J 14 bases, leaving 14 bases between the germline ends. CDR1 is DFQATT, CDR2 SNEGSKA, per germline (reference sequence). The CDR3 loop spans 11 amino acids.

The genes are TRBV7-2 and TRBJ1-5; D unresolved. The CDR3 sequence is 14 residues long. Trimming stripped 3 bases from V and 1 base from J, with 7 bases between. The germline gives CDR1 SGHTA, CDR2 FQGNSA. DNA of the CDR3: TGTGCCAGCAGCTTCCCCGGGAGCAATCAGCCCCAGCATTTT. It translates to CASSFPGSNQPQHF.

V gene TRBV20-1 combines with J gene TRBJ2-1; D is unclear. Germline V gene data show CDR1 as DFQATT and CDR2 as SNEGSKA (reference sequence). The CDR3 runs to 11 residues. With 6 bases removed from V and 10 bases from J, the gap between germline ends came to 13 bases. The CDR3 protein is CSAAGSAEQFF. The CDR3 DNA reads as TGCAGTGCCGCCGGGTCGGCGGAGCAGTTCTTC.

The V gene is TRBV25-1, the J gene TRBJ2-3; perhaps TRBD2 as D (5 bases). V was cut by 1 base and J by 4 bases, with 18 bases left in between. The CDR3 covers 17 residues. CDR1 is MGHDK, CDR2 SYGVNS, per germline. DNA for the CDR3: TGTGCCAGCAGTGAATTGTCCCAGTCCTGGGGAGCAGATACGCAGTATTTT. Amino acids: CASSELSQSWGADTQYF.

V gene TRBV19 combines with J gene TRBJ1-1; D unresolved. The germline CDR1 and CDR2 sequences are LNHDA and SQIVND (reference sequence). V was cut by 3 bases and J by 1 base, with 6 bases left in between. The CDR3 spans 13 residues. In nucleotides, the CDR3 is TGTGCCAGTAGTATGCGCCAGAACACTGAAGCTTTCTTT. It yields the protein CASSMRQNTEAFF. The full variable domain, its missing parts supplied by reference TRBV19 and TRBJ1-1, is DGGITQSPKYLFRKEGQNVTLSCEQNLNHDAMYWYRQDPGQGLRLIYYSQIVNDFQKGDIAEGYSVSREKKESFPLTVTSAQKNPTAFYLCASSMRQNTEAFFGQGTRLTVV.

CDR3 residues: CAISIKQGATNEKLFF. The CDR3 DNA reads as TGTGCCATCAGCATCAAACAGGGGGCTACTAATGAAAAACTGTTTTTT. The chain has TRBV10-3 and TRBJ1-4; TRBD1 aligns across 9 bases. This CDR3 is 16 amino acids long. After removal of 6 bases from V and 2 bases from J, the junction contained 7 bases not matched to a gene. Looked up from germline, CDR1 is ENHRY and CDR2 is SYGVKD.

The chain joins TRBV7-6 to TRBJ2-1; D is ambiguous. Germline V gives CDR1 SGHVS, CDR2 FNYEAQ. Trimming removed 3 bases from V and 2 bases from J, with 8 bases in between. This CDR3 is built from 14 residues. The CDR3 sequence: CASSFAETYNEQFF. Here the CDR3 DNA reads TGTGCCAGCAGCTTTGCGGAAACCTACAATGAGCAGTTCTTC.

The chain recombines TRBV5-1 with TRBJ1-6; 9 nucleotides align to TRBD1. The length of the CDR3 is 16 residues. J gave up 5 bases and V 4 bases, and 7 bases lay outside the gene matches. CDR1 and CDR2 (germline): SGHRS, YFSETQ. Here the CDR3 DNA reads TGCGCCAGCAGCACGGGACAGGGTGTAGATAATTCACCCCTCCACTTT. Encoded protein: CASSTGQGVDNSPLHF.